This passage covers 20 T cell receptor beta chains from one sample sequenced in a study of vaccination and CD4 T cells after COVID-19. Treatment of the sample: roughly 11-day PBMC culture with coronavirus spike peptide pools or control peptides (ViraFEST assay). The unexposed donor's CD4+ T cells were collected before the COVID-19 pandemic (2011-2018). These TCRs' antigens remain unknown. Oncomine TCR Beta short-read sequencing was applied to DNA from cultured CD4+ T cells. The authors extracted genomic DNA from cultured CD4+ T cells. TCRdb redid the calling of the PCR reads with MiXCR, one entry per CDR3 protein. The table lists over 8,000 distinct CDR3 sequences, around 28% of them singletons, with approximately 10% in the top ten. What was sequenced was CD4+ T cells from blood, cultured in vitro. The receptors shown here come from a human donor in good health.

Details on this clonotype: This CDR3 is missing its conserved last phenylalanine or tryptophan, likely due to a read error. The chain recombines TRBV6-1 with TRBJ2-6, with D unclear. The CDR3 is 11 amino acids. Trimming removed 8 bases from V and 2 bases from J, with 1 base in between. Looked up from germline, CDR1 is MNHNS and CDR2 is SASEGT. The CDR3 protein is CASAGANVLTL. CDR3 nucleotides: TGTGCCAGCGCTGGGGCCAACGTCCTGACTCTC.

Details on this clonotype: At one end the junction does not follow the germline gene, possibly because of a read error. The gene calls are TRBV28 and TRBJ2-7; D call uncertain. This CDR3 region has 15 residues. CDR1 is MDHEN, CDR2 SYDVKM, per germline. The CDR3 here is CAGSLLSKSFYEQYF. In nucleotides, the CDR3 is TGTGCCGGCAGTTTATTAAGTAAATCGTTCTACGAGCAGTACTTC.

Here the CDR3 reads CSAREGAGGETQYF. The CDR3 DNA follows: TGCAGTGCTAGAGAAGGTGCGGGAGGGGAGACCCAGTACTTC. This rearrangement joins TRBV20-1 to TRBJ2-5, with 9 bases lining up with TRBD2. The CDR3 consists of 14 residues. The germline CDR1 and CDR2 sequences are DFQATT and SNEGSKA (reference sequence). Unmatched junction bases numbered 4, after V lost 0 bases and J lost 5 bases.

This clonotype was observed a handful of times. The rearrangement uses TRBV24-1 and TRBJ2-7; D call uncertain. Per the germline V gene, CDR1 is KGHDR and CDR2 is SFDVKD. CDR3 size: 13 residues. Trimming shortened V by 2 bases and J by 2 bases, and 6 bases separated the two germline ends. The CDR3 sequence: CATSDSGPYEQYF. Here the CDR3 DNA reads TGTGCCACCAGTGATTCTGGGCCCTACGAGCAGTACTTC.

The sample holds one count of this clonotype. The V gene is TRBV2, the J gene TRBJ2-1; D is unresolved. CDR1 and CDR2 from the germline V gene are SNHLY and FYNNEI. This CDR3 contains 11 residues. The V end lost 8 bases, the J end lost 8 bases, and 10 bases lay between the germline ends. CDR3 nucleotides: TGTGCCAGCGCTAGGGTGGATGAGCAGTTCTTC. It specifies CASARVDEQFF.

For the CDR3, the DNA is TGCGCCAGCAGCTTGGGGGGGCCGAACTATGGCTACACCTTC. It codes for CASSLGGPNYGYTF. V usage is TRBV5-1 and J usage is TRBJ1-2; D perhaps matches TRBD1 (6 bases). The CDR3 is 14 amino acids. Germline V gene sequence: CDR1 SGHRS, CDR2 YFSETQ. Trimming took off 0 bases at V and 2 bases at J, with 8 bases between the two ends.

There are a few counts of this clonotype. The chain uses TRBV6-1 and TRBJ2-7; 9 bases agree with TRBD1. Germline CDR1 MNHNS, CDR2 SASEGT. The CDR3 has 15 residues. The V gene end was trimmed by 8 bases and the J gene end by 1 base; junction bases not matched to a gene: 9. The CDR3 bases are TGTGCCAGCGGAAACCGGGGGACAGGGTCCTACGAGCAGTACTTC. Translation: CASGNRGTGSYEQYF.

The chain recombines TRBV6-1 with TRBJ1-5; no reliable D call. The CDR3 length is 17 residues. Germline V gives CDR1 MNHNS, CDR2 SASEGT. V dropped 5 bases and J dropped 0 bases, with 17 bases sitting between them. The CDR3 nucleotides read TGTGCCAGCAGTCCTCAGACCCCGGGCCGTAGCAATCAGCCCCAGCATTTT. It codes for CASSPQTPGRSNQPQHF.

This chain connects TRBV7-6 to TRBJ1-2; 9 nucleotides align to TRBD1. Germline V gene sequence: CDR1 SGHVS, CDR2 FNYEAQ. The CDR3 is made up of 16 amino acids. Trimming at V came to 5 bases and at J to 5 bases, leaving 12 bases not matched to a gene. The CDR3 nucleotides read TGTGCCAGCAGCGAGCGATTTGGACAGGGGAGGTATGGCTACACCTTC. Translation: CASSERFGQGRYGYTF.

The chain combines TRBV11-2 with TRBJ1-1, with D uncertain. Germline CDR1 reads SGHAT; CDR2 reads FQNNGV. The V gene lost 5 bases and the J gene lost 0 bases, with 16 bases spanning the gap. The CDR3 consists of 16 residues. In nucleotides, the CDR3 is TGTGCCAGCAGCCGACCGGGATCGATCATGAACACTGAAGCTTTCTTT. This encodes CASSRPGSIMNTEAFF.

The V gene is TRBV24-1, the J gene TRBJ2-3; TRBD1 aligns across 8 bases. V was clipped by 5 bases and J by 3 bases; unmatched bases: 6. Per the germline V gene, CDR1 is KGHDR and CDR2 is SFDVKD. This CDR3 contains 15 residues. Written as DNA, the CDR3 is TGTGCCACCAGTGCCCTAGGACAGGGTACAGATACGCAGTATTTT. It codes for CATSALGQGTDTQYF.

V usage is TRBV25-1 and J usage is TRBJ1-3; 7 bases line up with TRBD1. The CDR3 consists of 15 residues. Germline-derived CDR1 and CDR2 are MGHDK and SYGVNS. The V gene end was trimmed by 6 bases and the J gene end by 0 bases; junction bases not matched to a gene: 5. The CDR3 DNA reads as TGTGCCAGCAGCCCTTCAGGGGGCTCTGGAAACACCATATATTTT. Amino acid sequence: CASSPSGGSGNTIYF.

This clonotype was picked up a small number of times. This rearrangement joins TRBV20-1 to TRBJ2-1; 7 nucleotides align to TRBD2. With 0 bases clipped from V and 1 base from J, the junction kept 3 bases outside the gene matches. From germline, CDR1 is DFQATT and CDR2 SNEGSKA (reference sequence). This CDR3 comprises 15 residues. The CDR3 protein is CSARESGVSYNEQFF. DNA for the CDR3: TGCAGTGCTAGAGAGAGCGGGGTTTCCTACAATGAGCAGTTCTTC.

This chain uses TRBV20-1 with TRBJ1-1, with D unclear. Germline V gene sequence: CDR1 DFQATT, CDR2 SNEGSKA (reference sequence). The CDR3 runs 12 residues. CDR3 in amino acids: CSVKEANTEAFF. CDR3 in DNA: TGCAGCGTAAAAGAGGCAAACACTGAAGCTTTCTTT.

The J gene is TRBJ1-1, the V gene TRBV30; possible D gene TRBD1, 6 bases. Trimming left V 4 bases short and J 4 bases short, with 10 bases between. This CDR3 region has 12 residues. Germline V gives CDR1 GTSNPN, CDR2 SVGIG (reference sequence). This CDR3 is CAWTQGSTEAFF. The CDR3, as DNA: TGTGCCTGGACTCAGGGGAGCACTGAAGCTTTCTTT.

The rearrangement links TRBV10-3 to TRBJ2-1; 9 bases match TRBD2. V shed 8 bases and J 11 bases; nucleotides not matched to a gene: 16. CDR1 and CDR2 (germline): ENHRY, SYGVKD. This CDR3 has 15 amino acids. CDR3 sequence: CAIGEVRLAGNKQFF. CDR3 bases: TGTGCCATCGGGGAGGTTCGGCTAGCGGGAAACAAGCAGTTCTTC.

The chain links TRBV7-2 to TRBJ2-4, with D unresolved. The CDR3 is made up of 12 amino acids. Trimming stripped 5 bases from V and 5 bases from J, with 7 bases between. CDR1 and CDR2 (germline): SGHTA, FQGNSA. Written as DNA, the CDR3 is TGTGCCAGCAGCGCCACGGAAAACATTCAGTACTTC. This codes for CASSATENIQYF.

This clonotype was picked up a small number of times. The chain links TRBV2 to TRBJ1-5, with D possibly TRBD1 on 6 matching bases. V was cut by 8 bases and J by 7 bases, with 15 bases left in between. The length of the CDR3 is 13 residues. Per germline, CDR1 SNHLY and CDR2 FYNNEI. The CDR3 reads CASGKGGTQPQHF. As DNA, the CDR3 is TGTGCCAGCGGAAAGGGGGGGACCCAGCCCCAGCATTTT.

The gene calls are TRBV2 and TRBJ1-2; tentative D call: TRBD1 (5 bases). Germline V gives CDR1 SNHLY, CDR2 FYNNEI. V lost 4 bases and J 4 bases, leaving 13 bases between the germline ends. The CDR3 is 14 residues long. The chain's CDR3 is CASSGQGGGYGYTF. CDR3 in DNA: TGTGCCAGCAGTGGTCAGGGAGGAGGCTATGGCTACACCTTC.

CDR3 nucleotide sequence: TGTGCCAGCGGGGGACAGGGGGCTTCCACAGATACGCAGTATTTT. Translated, it gives CASGGQGASTDTQYF. The gene calls are TRBV6-1 and TRBJ2-3, with 12 bases matching TRBD1. Trimming removed 8 bases from V and 2 bases from J; junction bases left unmatched: 5. The germline gives CDR1 MNHNS, CDR2 SASEGT. The CDR3 is 15 amino acids.